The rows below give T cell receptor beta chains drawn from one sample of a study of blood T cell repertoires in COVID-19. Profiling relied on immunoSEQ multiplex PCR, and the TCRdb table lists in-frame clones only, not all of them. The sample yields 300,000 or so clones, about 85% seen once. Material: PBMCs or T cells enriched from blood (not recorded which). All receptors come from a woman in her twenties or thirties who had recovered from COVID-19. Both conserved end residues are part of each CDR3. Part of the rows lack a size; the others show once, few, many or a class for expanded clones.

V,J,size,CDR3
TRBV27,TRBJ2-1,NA,CASRPGQGGFIEQFF
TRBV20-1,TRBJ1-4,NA,CSASTGQSTNEKLFF
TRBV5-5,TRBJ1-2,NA,CASSLPQAMGYTF
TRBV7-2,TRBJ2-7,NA,CASSLGRGYFYEQYF
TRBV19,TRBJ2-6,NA,CASSPPGVGANVLTF
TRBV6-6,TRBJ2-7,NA,CASSKLAQGARRGHSYEQYF
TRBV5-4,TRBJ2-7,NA,CASSPGTLSSYEQYF
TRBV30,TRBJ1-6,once,CAWSGENNSPLHF
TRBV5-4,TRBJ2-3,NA,CASSFTGGNTDTQYF
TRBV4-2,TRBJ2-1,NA,CASSQSTSGGPREQFF
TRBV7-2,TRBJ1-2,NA,CASSYRDRGRGEAVGYTF
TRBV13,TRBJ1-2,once,CASTMGGLGGYTF
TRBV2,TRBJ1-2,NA,CASTEQAGYSGYTF
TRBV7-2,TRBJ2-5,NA,CASSPTEETQYF
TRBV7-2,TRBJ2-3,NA,CASSGSGDLTDTQYF
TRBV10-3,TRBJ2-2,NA,CAISQRGGSNTGELFF
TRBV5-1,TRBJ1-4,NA,CASSLGTLGEKLFF
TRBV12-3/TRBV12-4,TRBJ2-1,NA,CASSPTLGHEQFF
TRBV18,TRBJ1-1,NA,CASSPSQGANTEAFF
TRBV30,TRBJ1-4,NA,CAWSRGATTNEKLFF
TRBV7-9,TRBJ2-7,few,CASGIGWADSSYEQYF
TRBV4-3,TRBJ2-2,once,CASSQGRGNTGELFF
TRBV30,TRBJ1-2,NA,CAWSSLGTAGYTF
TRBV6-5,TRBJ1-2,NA,CASTVSYGYTF
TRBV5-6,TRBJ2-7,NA,CASSSPGQGGFYEQYF
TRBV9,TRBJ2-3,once,CASSVSSGGPRADTQYF
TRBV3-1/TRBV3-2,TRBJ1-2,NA,CASSFRDRGSGGYTF
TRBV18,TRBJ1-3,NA,CASSPLASGTESGNTIYF
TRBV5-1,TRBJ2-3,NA,CASSSQGASTDTQYF
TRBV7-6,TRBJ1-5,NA,CASSLAGGGPQHF
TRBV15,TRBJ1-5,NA,CATSPNRGPNQPQHF
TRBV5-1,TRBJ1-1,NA,CASSVGQGGTEAFF
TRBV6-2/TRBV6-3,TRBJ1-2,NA,CASSYSSGEGYGYTF
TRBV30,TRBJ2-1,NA,CAWSAGIDEQFF
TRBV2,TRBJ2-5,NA,CASSAMNRGGKTQYF
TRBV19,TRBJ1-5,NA,CASSTPTGTGQPQHF
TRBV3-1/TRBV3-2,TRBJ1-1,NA,CASSQEARNTEAFF
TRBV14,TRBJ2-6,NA,CASSHRGGAAGANVLTF
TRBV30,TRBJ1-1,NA,CAWRVRSPGDLMNTEAFF
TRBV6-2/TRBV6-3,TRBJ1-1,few,CASSQDLGASDAEAFF
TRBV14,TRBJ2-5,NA,CASSQDPRLSRPGAQYF
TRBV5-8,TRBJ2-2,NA,CASSWTDRSNTGELFF
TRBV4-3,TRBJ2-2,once,CASSRRANTGELFF
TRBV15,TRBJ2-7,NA,CATSRVGMMSSYEQYF
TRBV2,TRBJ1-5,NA,CATGTVSNQPQHF
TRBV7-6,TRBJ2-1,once,CASSLGIPGLAGNEQFF
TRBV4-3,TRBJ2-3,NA,CASSQGPGQGRDTQYF
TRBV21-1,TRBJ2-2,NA,CASRSGQSSANTGELFF